These T cell receptor beta chains were read from a single sample in a study of shared clonotypes between healthy human individuals. Generated by immunoSEQ multiplex PCR, the TCRdb table keeps only in-frame clones and is missing some. Of 2,500,000 or so clones listed, approximately 94% are singletons. Material for sequencing was naive CD4+ T cells from PBMCs. The origin of the receptors is a man aged 18-30 years in good health. Some clones in this sample may be carry-over from other donors' samples. Both conserved end residues are trimmed from each CDR3.

j_call v_call cdr3_aa
TRBJ2-3 TRBV6-5 ASSSPRGSGRDTQY
TRBJ2-5 TRBV6-7 ASPQGVGSQETQY
TRBJ2-1 TRBV11-2 ASSFGSGRITTYNEQF
TRBJ2-7 TRBV7-9 ASSLGGQNYEQY
TRBJ1-1 TRBV5-1 ASSFGVQGNTEAF
TRBJ2-5 TRBV10-3 ASSLQGRETQY
TRBJ1-2 TRBV7-2 ASSLEAREWGTYT
TRBJ2-1 TRBV5-1 ASSLIAGGPNEQF
TRBJ2-3 TRBV20-1 SATLAGVQY
TRBJ2-7 TRBV28 ASSLGLATPGPYEQY
TRBJ2-5 TRBV5-1 ASSLVNLAEETQY
TRBJ1-2 TRBV6-1 ASSDPGQHYGYT
TRBJ2-1 TRBV5-4 ASSLESGHIRDNEQF
TRBJ2-6 TRBV7-3 ASSLIGQGVSGANVLT
TRBJ1-5 TRBV28 ASSLRGNSNQPQH
TRBJ2-1 TRBV6-7 ASSSTGLFLGEQF
TRBJ2-2 TRBV28 ASSLLAGVNTGELF
TRBJ2-1 TRBV11-3 ASSHDNEQF
TRBJ2-7 TRBV19 ASSIVGGTGGYEQY
TRBJ1-2 TRBV7-2 ASSRAQGEDYGYT
TRBJ1-2 TRBV28 ASSSPTVPNYGYT
TRBJ2-1 TRBV19 ASALGAVNYNEQF
TRBJ2-1 TRBV6-6 ATGATYNEQF
TRBJ2-5 TRBV29-1 SVDAFQETQY
TRBJ2-1 TRBV7-2 ASSLGLAGFNEQF
TRBJ1-4 TRBV5-1 ASSLWRQDGEKLF
TRBJ2-6 TRBV10-1 ASSDPVLGAHTGANVLT